These T cell receptor beta chains were read from a single sample in a study of Graves' ophthalmopathy and Graves' hyperthyroidism. TCRdb called the multiplex PCR reads again in MiXCR, with one record for every CDR3 protein. Among just over 600,000 distinct CDR3 sequences listed, approximately 21% were seen once. The sample taken for sequencing was peripheral blood. The receptor set was obtained from a woman aged 18-29 years with stable Graves' hyperthyroidism. Some clones in this sample may be carry-over from other donors' samples. Each CDR3 is given with its conserved first and last residue. A D gene is named only where the DNA matches it firmly. Clone size appears in some rows only: once, few, many, or a class for an expanded clone.

d_gene,j_gene,abundance,v_gene,CDR3nt,CDR3aa
TRBD1,TRBJ2-2,few,TRBV27,TGTGCCAGCAGTTTAAGACAGGGGGCTAGACCTCGAAACACCGGGGAGCTGTTTTTT,CASSLRQGARPRNTGELFF
NA,TRBJ1-5,many,TRBV11-2,TGTGCCAGCAGCTTTACCCCTAATCAGCCCCAGCATTTT,CASSFTPNQPQHF
NA,TRBJ2-7,many,TRBV30,TGTGCGCGCGGGGAAGGTCGCGGCGACGAGCAGTACTTC,CARGEGRGDEQYF
TRBD1,TRBJ2-7,NA,TRBV5-4,TGTGCCAGCAGCTCCGGACAGGCGGTTGGTTGGGAGCAGTACTTC,CASSSGQAVGWEQYF
TRBD1,TRBJ1-2,few,TRBV12-3/TRBV12-4,TGTGCCAGCACCTTAGCGAGACCAGGGGGTTACACCTTC,CASTLARPGGYTF
TRBD1,TRBJ2-2,NA,TRBV6-5,TGTGCCAGCAGTTACGCCGACAGGGGAGGAGCCGGGGAGCTGTTTTTT,CASSYADRGGAGELFF
NA,TRBJ2-2,many,TRBV5-1,TGCGCCAGCAAAGACACCACCGGCAGAAACGGGGAGCTGTTTTTT,CASKDTTGRNGELFF
NA,TRBJ1-5,many,TRBV6-1,TGTGCCAGCAGTGGTCAAGGGTCCTTTAGCAATCAGCCCCAGCATTTT,CASSGQGSFSNQPQHF
TRBD2,TRBJ2-7,once,TRBV5-6,TGTGCCAGCAGCTTGGAAGGCCGGGCTAGCGGGAGTGTGTACGAGCAGTACTTC,CASSLEGRASGSVYEQYF
NA,TRBJ1-1,NA,TRBV19,TGTGCCAGTAAGGGCAGGGAGAACACTGAAGCTTTCTTT,CASKGRENTEAFF
NA,TRBJ1-2,NA,TRBV15,TGTGCCACCAGCAGAGTCGTCAGCTATGGCTACACCTTC,CATSRVVSYGYTF
NA,TRBJ1-1,many,TRBV20-1,TGCAGTGCTAGGCGACCGATGAACACTGAAGCTTTCTTT,CSARRPMNTEAFF
NA,TRBJ2-5,NA,TRBV7-8,TGTGCCAGCAGCCCAGTGGAGGGTATCGGGGAGACCCAGTACTTC,CASSPVEGIGETQYF
TRBD1,TRBJ2-7,NA,TRBV25-1,TGTGCCAGCAGTCCCGCCCCTACAGGGGGCACCGTCTACGAGCAGTACTTC,CASSPAPTGGTVYEQYF
NA,TRBJ2-7,many,TRBV6-5,TGTGCCAGCAGTCGCCGGGACGGATACTACGAGCAGTACTTC,CASSRRDGYYEQYF
NA,TRBJ1-2,NA,TRBV28,TGTGCCAGCAGTTTATCCCCGGACCTGGAGTCTGGCTACACCTTC,CASSLSPDLESGYTF
NA,TRBJ2-7,many,TRBV12-3/TRBV12-4,TGTGCCAGCAGTTTCGAGGCACCCTACGAGCAGTACTTC,CASSFEAPYEQYF
TRBD2,TRBJ2-5,many,TRBV5-4,TGTGCCAGCAGCCCTTCGGGAGGGGAGGTTACGGAGACCCAGTACTTC,CASSPSGGEVTETQYF
NA,TRBJ1-3,NA,TRBV3-1,TGTGCCAGCAGCCCACCCCACCGGCGGGACACCATATATTTT,CASSPPHRRDTIYF
NA,TRBJ2-5,NA,TRBV29-1,TGCAGCGTTGCTGGCTCACAAGAGACCCAGTACTTC,CSVAGSQETQYF
NA,TRBJ2-2,many,TRBV12-3/TRBV12-4,TGTGCCAGCAGTGGGTCCGGGGAGCTGTTTTTT,CASSGSGELFF
NA,TRBJ1-1,many,TRBV7-2,TGTGCCAGCAGCTTAGCCCACGGACGGGGATTTGGTGAAGCTTTCTTT,CASSLAHGRGFGEAFF
TRBD1,TRBJ1-6,few,TRBV3-1,TGTGCCAGCAGCCTCCGGACAGGGTATAATTCACCCCTCCACTTT,CASSLRTGYNSPLHF
NA,TRBJ1-2,NA,TRBV24-1,TGTGCCACCAGTGACCCCAGAACTAACTATGGCTACACCTTC,CATSDPRTNYGYTF
NA,TRBJ2-7,few,TRBV28,TGTGCCAGCAGTTTATTCGTGCGGGCCTCAGACTACGAGCAGTACTTC,CASSLFVRASDYEQYF
NA,TRBJ2-7,NA,TRBV20-1,TGCAGTGCTAGTAGTGGGGAGCCCTACGAGCAGTACTTC,CSASSGEPYEQYF
NA,TRBJ1-1,many,TRBV20-1,TGCAGTGCTAGATCCGGACAGTTGCCTTTGGCTTTCTTT,CSARSGQLPLAFF
NA,TRBJ2-1,NA,TRBV7-2,TGTGCCAGCAGCCCTGGACCAAACTGCTACAATGAGCAGTTCTTC,CASSPGPNCYNEQFF
NA,TRBJ1-1,NA,TRBV5-1,TGCGCCAGCAGCCCCTTGGGGGACAAGCTTAACACTGAAGCTTTCTTT,CASSPLGDKLNTEAFF
NA,TRBJ1-2,many,TRBV7-9,TGTGGGATTGGACGGGGTAACTATGGCTACACCTTC,CGIGRGNYGYTF
NA,TRBJ2-5,few,TRBV5-1,TGCGCCAGCAGCGTACAGGGAACGGGAGAGACCCAGTACTTC,CASSVQGTGETQYF
TRBD1,TRBJ2-4,many,TRBV6-4,TGTGCCAGCAGAGCAGGGACAGGGGCTCATGTAGTAGCCAAAAACATTCAGTACTTC,CASRAGTGAHVVAKNIQYF
NA,TRBJ1-1,NA,TRBV6-5,TGTGCCAGCAGTTTTTGGGAGGGGAGGACTGAAGCTTTCTTT,CASSFWEGRTEAFF
NA,TRBJ2-7,many,TRBV6-1,TGTGCCATCTCCCGCGAGCAGTACTTC,CAISREQYF
TRBD1,TRBJ1-1,NA,TRBV28,TGTGCCAGCAGTTTATTAGGGACAGGGGTCACTGAAGCTTTCTTT,CASSLLGTGVTEAFF
TRBD2,TRBJ2-7,NA,TRBV27,TGTGCCAGCAGACGAGCGGGGGGGCGGAACGAGCAGTACTTC,CASRRAGGRNEQYF
TRBD1,TRBJ1-2,many,TRBV30,TGTGCCTGGACCAGACAGGGGAACTATGGCTACACCTTC,CAWTRQGNYGYTF
TRBD1,TRBJ2-5,many,TRBV12-3/TRBV12-4,TGTGCCAGCAGTCCTCCCCGAGGGACAGGGCCCCACCAAGAGACCCAGTACTTC,CASSPPRGTGPHQETQYF
TRBD1,TRBJ1-1,once,TRBV6-5,TGTGCCAGCAGTTACCGACAGGGGGAAAGGACTGAAGCTTTCTTT,CASSYRQGERTEAFF
TRBD2,TRBJ2-5,many,TRBV5-1,TGCGCCAGCAGCTTGGCGGGGGGGCCCTCGTTGGCGGAGACCCAGTACTTC,CASSLAGGPSLAETQYF
NA,TRBJ1-1,NA,TRBV25-1,TGTGCCAGCAGTCCCCAGGGGAAAGTGAGGGTCACTGAAGCTTTCTTT,CASSPQGKVRVTEAFF
NA,TRBJ1-6,few,TRBV30,TGTGCCTGGAGCCCGGGAGGGTCCTCCTATAATTCACCCCTCCACTTT,CAWSPGGSSYNSPLHF
NA,TRBJ1-2,NA,TRBV15,TGTGCCACCAGCAGGCAGGGGCGGCCCTATGGCTACACCTTC,CATSRQGRPYGYTF
TRBD1,TRBJ2-4,many,TRBV20-1,TGCAGTGCTAGTCTCCCGGGACAGGGACGGAACATTCAGTACTTC,CSASLPGQGRNIQYF
NA,TRBJ2-7,many,TRBV28,TGTGCCAGCAAAGCGGACACCTACGAGCAGTACTTC,CASKADTYEQYF
NA,TRBJ2-7,NA,TRBV4-1,TGCGCCAGCAGCCAAGATCGACGGAGCTCCTACGAGCAGTACTTC,CASSQDRRSSYEQYF
TRBD1,TRBJ1-1,NA,TRBV28,TGTGCCAGCAGTTCCGCACTTGACCAGGGGGGAGTCATTGAAGCTTTCTTT,CASSSALDQGGVIEAFF
TRBD1,TRBJ1-5,many,TRBV27,TGTGCCAGCAGTCCTGGGACAGGAAATAGCAATCAGCCCCAGCATTTT,CASSPGTGNSNQPQHF
NA,TRBJ1-1,NA,TRBV20-1,TGCAGTGCTAGAGACCCCCCGAACACTGAAGCTTTCTTT,CSARDPPNTEAFF